These T cell receptor beta chains were read from a single sample in a study of cytotoxic CD8 clonotypes in ibrutinib-treated CLL. Sequencing was performed with immunoSEQ multiplex PCR; in TCRdb, only in-frame clones are kept and a portion is missing. The profile covers tens of thousands of clones, with roughly three fifths appearing a single time and just over 20% taken by the ten largest. The specimen comprised PBMCs, sampled after 24 months of ibrutinib treatment. The receptors stem from a human donor with chronic lymphocytic leukemia. Each CDR3 is given with its conserved first and last residue. A D gene is named only where the DNA matches it firmly. A row's size may be missing; if present it is once, few, many or a size class.

d_call	v_call	clone_size	j_call	cdr3_nt	cdr3_aa
NA	TRBV18	NA	TRBJ1-3	TGTGCCAGCTCACCAGAGGTGATCTCTGGAAACACCATATATTTT	CASSPEVISGNTIYF
TRBD2	TRBV28	many	TRBJ2-3	TGTGCCAGCAGGGGACTAGCGGGCACAGATACGCAGTATTTT	CASRGLAGTDTQYF
NA	TRBV15	NA	TRBJ2-2	TGTGCCACCAGCAGTCGCCGCCGCCTGGAAAGATTCTGGAGTACCGGGGAGCTGTTTTTT	CATSSRRRLERFWSTGELFF
NA	TRBV5-1	NA	TRBJ1-2	TGCGCCAGCAGCTTATCTTCAAGGACTCCAAACTATGGCTACACCTTC	CASSLSSRTPNYGYTF
NA	TRBV5-1	many	TRBJ1-1	TGCGCCAGCAGCTTGGGGATTGGCACTGAAGCTTTCTTT	CASSLGIGTEAFF
TRBD1	TRBV6-5	once	TRBJ2-5	TGTGCCAGCAGTTCTGGGACAGGGGGGAATCAAGAGACCCAGTACTTC	CASSSGTGGNQETQYF
NA	TRBV28	NA	TRBJ1-5	TGTGCCAGCAGCCGAGGGCAAGGGAACAATCAGCCCCAGCATTTT	CASSRGQGNNQPQHF
NA	TRBV9	NA	TRBJ2-2	TGTGCCAGCAGCCGGTCCGGGACACCGAACACCGGGGAGCTGTTTTTT	CASSRSGTPNTGELFF
NA	TRBV9	NA	TRBJ1-1	TGTGCCAGCAGCGTACACTTGGGGAACACTGAAGCTTTCTTT	CASSVHLGNTEAFF
NA	TRBV21-1	NA	TRBJ2-2	TGTGCCAGCAGGACTAGCGGTTTATCCGGGGAGCTGTTTTTT	CASRTSGLSGELFF
NA	TRBV29-1	NA	TRBJ2-1	TGCAGCGCCATGGACTTCAATGAGCAGTTCTTC	CSAMDFNEQFF
TRBD1	TRBV5-4	NA	TRBJ1-2	TGTGCCAGCAGCTTGGCGGGACAGGGGGAAAATGGCTACACCTTC	CASSLAGQGENGYTF
NA	TRBV9	once	TRBJ2-2	TGTGCCAGCAGCGTAGACGCCGCTAGGTACACCGGGGAGCTGTTTTTT	CASSVDAARYTGELFF
NA	TRBV10-1	NA	TRBJ2-5	TGCGCCAGCAGTGAGTCGGGGGAGACCCAGTACTTC	CASSESGETQYF
TRBD2	TRBV5-1	NA	TRBJ2-1	TGCGCCAGCGGGTCCGGAACTTTAGCGGGTGAAGAGCAGTTCTTC	CASGSGTLAGEEQFF
NA	TRBV5-8	NA	TRBJ1-1	TGTGCCAGCAGCTTGTGGAGGAACACTGAAGCTTTCTTT	CASSLWRNTEAFF
NA	TRBV6-1	once	TRBJ1-2	TGTGCCAGCAGTGAAGGGACTCGCGATGGCTACACCTTC	CASSEGTRDGYTF
NA	TRBV2	medium-sized	TRBJ1-3	TGTGCCAGCATGGGATATGGAAACACCATATATTTT	CASMGYGNTIYF
NA	TRBV4-2	NA	TRBJ2-7	TGTGCCAGCAGCTTAGGTTCAGAGCAGTACTTC	CASSLGSEQYF
NA	TRBV7-2	NA	TRBJ1-3	TGTGCCAGCAGCCACCCGGGTTTCAACACCATATATTTT	CASSHPGFNTIYF
TRBD1	TRBV6-1	NA	TRBJ2-7	TGTGCCAGCGGCCCGACAGGGCCCCTATACGAGCAGTACTTC	CASGPTGPLYEQYF
NA	TRBV28	NA	TRBJ2-7	TGTGCCAGCTTCCCCCGGGCAGGAACCTACGAGCAGTACTTC	CASFPRAGTYEQYF
TRBD2	TRBV7-8	NA	TRBJ2-1	TGTGCCAGCAGCTTCTTAGGGAGGACTAGCCTGGCCTACAATGAGCAGTTCTTC	CASSFLGRTSLAYNEQFF
TRBD2	TRBV5-1	NA	TRBJ2-4	TGCGCCAGCAGCCAAATTAGCGGGAGTCTAACCAAAAACATTCAGTACTTC	CASSQISGSLTKNIQYF
NA	TRBV11-2	few	TRBJ1-3	TGTGCCAGCAGCTCCGCCACCGACATGGGAAACACCATATATTTT	CASSSATDMGNTIYF
NA	TRBV11-2	NA	TRBJ1-1	TGTGCCAGCAGCTTTGCAGACAACACTGAAGCTTTCTTT	CASSFADNTEAFF
NA	TRBV2	NA	TRBJ1-2	TGTGCCAGCACCCTAGGGACCCTCGGCGGGCTTTCGGGCTACACCTTC	CASTLGTLGGLSGYTF
TRBD1	TRBV2	NA	TRBJ2-1	TGTGCCAGCAGGAGCCGGGACAGGGTTTCCAATGAGCAGTTCTTC	CASRSRDRVSNEQFF
TRBD1	TRBV29-1	NA	TRBJ2-5	TGCAGCTTTCGACAGGGTATAGAGACCCAGTACTTC	CSFRQGIETQYF
NA	TRBV5-1	few	TRBJ1-4	TGCGCCAGCAGCATAGGGGAGGGTGAAAAACTGTTTTTT	CASSIGEGEKLFF
TRBD1	TRBV7-9	many	TRBJ1-1	TGTGCCAGCAGCTTAGAGGGGACAGGGAACACTGAAGCTTTCTTT	CASSLEGTGNTEAFF
TRBD2	TRBV5-4	once	TRBJ2-1	TGTGCCAGCAGTTCGAGCGGGAGCGGCCCCTACAATGAGCAGTTCTTC	CASSSSGSGPYNEQFF
NA	TRBV19	NA	TRBJ1-5	TGTGCCAGCCGTGGGGCAGGGATCGATCAGCCCCAGCATTTT	CASRGAGIDQPQHF
TRBD1	TRBV4-1	few	TRBJ2-2	TGCGCCAGCAGCCAAGAGGGGACAGGGCCCACCGGGGAGCTGTTTTTT	CASSQEGTGPTGELFF
NA	TRBV13	NA	TRBJ1-4	TGTGCCAGCAGCTCGCGGGACAATGGAAAACTGTTTTTT	CASSSRDNGKLFF
TRBD2	TRBV4-1	NA	TRBJ2-7	TGCGCCAGCAGCCAAGACCCCTCTTCTAGCGGGAGACCCCACTACGAGCAGTACTTC	CASSQDPSSSGRPHYEQYF
TRBD1	TRBV6-1	NA	TRBJ2-5	TGTGCCAGCAGGGACAGGGAGACCCAGTACTTC	CASRDRETQYF